This paragraph covers one T cell receptor (beta chain) sequence. Its antigen is unknown. No qualities accompany the bases; no much larger clone lies one base away. This sample is part of a study of glioma-infiltrating T cells after dendritic cell vaccination listed by TCRdb under 2016. At the level of the whole study: The cohort included roughly 15 glioblastoma patients drawn from Phase I and II dendritic cell vaccination trials, of whom 9 were newly diagnosed and 6 had recurrent disease. Patients received autologous tumor lysate-pulsed dendritic cell vaccination between about 2002 and 2013. To make the vaccine, monocyte-derived dendritic cells were cultured for seven days with IL-4 and GM-CSF and then pulsed overnight with autologous tumor lysate. Three intradermal dendritic cell vaccine injections were administered to patients at biweekly intervals in the arm below the axilla. In glioblastoma patients vaccinated with dendritic cells, deep sequencing of TCR beta CDR3 regions served to measure the amount of tumor-infiltrating lymphocytes and to compare repertoires between tumor and blood. Survival after dendritic cell vaccination was correlated with TCR sequencing metrics, including TIL content and tumor-blood repertoire overlap.

Explained via the paper, the time point label denotes: after dendritic cell vaccination, including at tumor progression/relapse. To be selected, patients needed enough residual fresh-frozen tumor tissue and more than two years of available survival data. Molecular status otherwise varied across the glioblastoma patients, but none of them carried an isocitrate dehydrogenase mutation. PBMC were collected before vaccination, two weeks after the third vaccination, and at tumor progression if progression occurred. The Qiagen DNeasy Blood extraction Kit was used for extraction of genomic DNA. Reading from cysteine to phenylalanine, the CDR3 counts 15 amino acids. The sequence is cut down to CDR3 DNA, 45 bases in frame from base 1. Trimming takes 0 bases off V and 3 bases off J; junction bases not matched to a gene: 5. Using the immunoSEQ assay, TCRB CDR3 regions were amplified from 1.5 to 2 micrograms of genomic DNA, or from all available DNA when less than that was on hand. For multiplex PCR, 60 forward primers for TCR V beta segments and 13 reverse primers for J beta segments were used. To estimate reads per starting template, synthetic control templates were spiked into each sample at limiting dilution. Sequencing produced 87 bp reads on the Illumina HiSeq System. Under the source paper's analysis protocol: To remove PCR and sequencing errors, closely related sequences were merged with a nearest neighbor algorithm. TCR overlap was measured as the percentage of unique tumor TCR beta sequences that were also present in the peripheral blood of the same patient. Imported from immuneACCESS, the table was reduced by TCRdb to in-frame sequences with V and J called. These copies leave out some clones; in studies compared against another copy, an unresolved V gene accounts for under half, and the cause of the remainder is not known. That table gives V, J and clone size, and the DNA gave D and trimming. Across this sample there are about 65,000 clones, with around nine tenths seen only once. Clones ranked in the top ten supply around a tenth of the sample.

The research as a whole found: The TCR overlap response model with three groups was called speculative and said to need prospective validation. No direct relationship between TCR clonality and survival was found, suggesting that a diverse polyclonal response may matter. After dendritic cell vaccination, a higher estimated pretreatment TIL content predicted longer time to progression and overall survival. The cohort was small and heterogeneous, with few patients having full blood and tumor sets and even fewer initial-recurrent tumor pairs.

The chain joins TRBV23-1 to TRBJ2-7; TRBD2 fits 7 bases in the junction. TRBV23-1 is given ORF status, its function remaining uncertain. This receptor was identified in a human donor with glioblastoma. The sample in question was blood, obtained after dendritic cell vaccination. Here the CDR3 is given as CASSQSPSGYYEQYF. The DNA sequence is TGCGCCAGCAGTCAATCACCTAGCGGATACTACGAGCAGTACTTC.